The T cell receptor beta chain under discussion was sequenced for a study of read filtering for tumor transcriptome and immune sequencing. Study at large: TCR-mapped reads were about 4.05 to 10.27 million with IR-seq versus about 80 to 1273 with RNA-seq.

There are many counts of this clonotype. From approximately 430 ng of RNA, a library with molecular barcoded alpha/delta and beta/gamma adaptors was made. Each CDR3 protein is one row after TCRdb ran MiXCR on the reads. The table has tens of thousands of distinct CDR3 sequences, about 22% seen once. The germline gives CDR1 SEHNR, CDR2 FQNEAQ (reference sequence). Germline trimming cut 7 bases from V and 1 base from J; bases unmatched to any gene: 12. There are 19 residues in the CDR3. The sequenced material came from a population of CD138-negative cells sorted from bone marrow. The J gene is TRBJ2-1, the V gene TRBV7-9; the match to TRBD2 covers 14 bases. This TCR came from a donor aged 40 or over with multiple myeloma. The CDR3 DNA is TGTGCCAGCACCGAAAAAGGGACTAGCGGGGGTTGGTCCTACAATGAGCAGTTCTTC. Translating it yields CASTEKGTSGGWSYNEQFF.